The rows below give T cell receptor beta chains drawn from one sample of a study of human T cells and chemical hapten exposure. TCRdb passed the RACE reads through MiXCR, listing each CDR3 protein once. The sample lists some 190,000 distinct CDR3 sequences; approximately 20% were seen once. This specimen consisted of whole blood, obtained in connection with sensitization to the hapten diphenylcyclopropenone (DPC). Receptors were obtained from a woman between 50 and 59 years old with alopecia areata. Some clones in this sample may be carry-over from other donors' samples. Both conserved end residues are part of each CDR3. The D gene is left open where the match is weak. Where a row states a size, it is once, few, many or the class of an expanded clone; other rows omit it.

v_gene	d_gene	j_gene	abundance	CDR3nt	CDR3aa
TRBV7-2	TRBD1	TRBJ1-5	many	TGTGCCAGCAGCCCCAGACAGGGTTTGCAGCCCCAGCATTTT	CASSPRQGLQPQHF
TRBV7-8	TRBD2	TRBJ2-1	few	TGTGCCAGCAGACGGACTAGCGGGAGTGGTGGTGAGCAGTTCTTC	CASRRTSGSGGEQFF
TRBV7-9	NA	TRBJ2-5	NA	TGTGCCAGCAGCTTAGCTACATCTCCTAGGACCCAGTACTTC	CASSLATSPRTQYF
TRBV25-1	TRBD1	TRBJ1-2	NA	TGTGCTAGCAGTGGGACATCCGGGACAGGGAATGGCTACACCTTC	CASSGTSGTGNGYTF
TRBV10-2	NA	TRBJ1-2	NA	TGCGCCAGCAGTGCGACAAACCCGGGTGGCTACACCTTC	CASSATNPGGYTF
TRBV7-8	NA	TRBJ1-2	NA	TGTGCCAGCGGAATATCCCAGGAGGCGGGCCTCGGCTACACCTTC	CASGISQEAGLGYTF
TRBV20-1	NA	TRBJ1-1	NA	TGCAGTGCTAGCAAGGCATCAAACACTGAAGCTTTCTTT	CSASKASNTEAFF
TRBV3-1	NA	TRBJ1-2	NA	TGTGCCAGCAGCCAAGGCGGGCTCTTAGTCTATGGCTACACCTTC	CASSQGGLLVYGYTF
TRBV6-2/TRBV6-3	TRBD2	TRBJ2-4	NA	TGTGCCAGCAGCTTCCGGGGACTACTTAAAAACATTCAGTACTTC	CASSFRGLLKNIQYF
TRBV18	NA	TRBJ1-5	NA	TGTGCCAGCTCACCGGACAATAGCAATCAGCCCCAGCATTTT	CASSPDNSNQPQHF
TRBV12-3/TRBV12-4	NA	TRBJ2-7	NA	TGTGCCAGCAGTGACAGGCTGGGGCAGGCGACCTACGAGCAGTACTTC	CASSDRLGQATYEQYF
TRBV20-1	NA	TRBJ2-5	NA	TGCAGTGCTGGCCGCCAGGGGCTCCAAGAGACCCAGTACTTC	CSAGRQGLQETQYF
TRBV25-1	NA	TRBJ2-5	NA	TGTGCCAGCAGTTTGGGACGGAACCAAGAGACCCAGTACTTC	CASSLGRNQETQYF
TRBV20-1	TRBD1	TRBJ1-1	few	TGCAGTGCTAGAGATCTAGACAGGGCGAACACTGAAGCTTTCTTT	CSARDLDRANTEAFF
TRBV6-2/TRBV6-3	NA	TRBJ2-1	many	TGTGCCAGCACCCTGAGCTCCTACAATGAGCAGTTCTTC	CASTLSSYNEQFF